A single sample is the source of the 6 T cell receptor beta chains below, sequenced in a study of beta chain features in type 1 diabetes. These receptors' antigens are unknown. cDNA synthesis used the whole RNA isolate, giving expressed TCRB sequences. The data were produced by immunoSEQ multiplex PCR, yet TCRdb's version contains in-frame clones alone and is incomplete. Of just under 150,000 clones listed, approximately 13% are singletons. Regarding the study as a whole: Type 1 diabetes patients showed a moderate but significant shortening of TCRB CDR3s in all four CD4+ subsets.

Sequenced material: central memory CD4+ T cells from blood. The receptors originated from a man aged 18 to 30 with type 1 diabetes.

This clone was found many times. The CDR3 DNA follows: TGTGCTAGTGGTTTAAACTCTGTACAAGAGACCCAGTACTTC. Translated: CASGLNSVQETQYF. The chain uses TRBV12-5 and TRBJ2-5; D not resolved. The CDR3 totals 14 residues. CDR1 LGHNT and CDR2 FRNRAP come from the germline V gene. V was cut by 3 bases and J by 2 bases, with 10 bases left in between.

The V gene is TRBV5-1, the J gene TRBJ1-4; TRBD1 is a possible D gene (5 bases). This CDR3 is 15 amino acids long. Between the trimmed V and J ends, which lost 4 bases and 7 bases, there was a span of 17 bases. The V gene's germline CDR1 is SGHRS and CDR2 YFSETQ. The CDR3: CASSSSGTYSEKLFF. CDR3 in DNA: TGCGCCAGCAGCAGCTCCGGGACCTACTCTGAAAAACTGTTTTTT.

This clone was seen ten or more times. The gene calls are TRBV28 and TRBJ2-3, with 10 bases identical to TRBD1. CDR1 is MDHEN and CDR2 is SYDVKM in the germline V gene. With 6 bases clipped from V and 2 bases from J, the junction kept 5 bases outside the gene matches. The CDR3 contains 15 residues. The CDR3 loop reads CASSAGTGATDTQYF. The CDR3 nucleotides read TGTGCCAGCAGCGCCGGGACAGGGGCCACAGATACGCAGTATTTT.

This rearrangement joins TRBV28 to TRBJ2-6, with unresolved D. Germline values: CDR1 MDHEN, CDR2 SYDVKM. The CDR3 is 15 amino acids. Trimming shortened V by 7 bases and J by 2 bases, and 12 bases separated the two germline ends. This CDR3 reads CASIPSGAGANVLTF. The CDR3 DNA sequence: TGTGCCAGCATCCCCAGTGGGGCTGGGGCCAACGTCCTGACTTTC.

This clone was detected only a few times. The DNA of the CDR3 is TGCGCCAGCCATACAGGGGAGCTCCTCTCCTACGAGCAGTACTTC. Translation gives CASHTGELLSYEQYF. The chain couples TRBV5-1 to TRBJ2-7; TRBD1 matches at 7 bases. After removal of 7 bases from V and 0 bases from J, the junction contained 10 bases not matched to a gene. The CDR3 consists of 15 residues. Germline V lookup: CDR1 SGHRS, CDR2 YFSETQ.

The V gene is TRBV6-5, the J gene TRBJ2-5; D not resolved. Trimming pared 6 bases from V and 0 bases from J, leaving 14 bases between. This CDR3 spans 15 amino acids. Germline CDR1 reads MNHEY; CDR2 reads SVGAGI. CDR3 in amino acids: CASSPGSSDQETQYF. For the CDR3, the DNA is TGTGCCAGCAGCCCCGGTAGCAGCGACCAAGAGACCCAGTACTTC.